This TCR beta chain was sequenced during a study of post-analysis software for immune sequencing data. On the study more broadly: In terms of disease course, relapsing-remitting, secondary progressive and progressive-relapsing multiple sclerosis were included.

This clonotype was recorded a few times. Its target is not known. Study results and limitations: Controls significantly exceeded multiple sclerosis patients in normalized Chao1 diversity. Patients showed TRBV5-6, TRBV5-1 and TRBV20-1 among roughly five TRBV segments more frequent than in controls.

The authors incorporated unique molecular identifiers into the TCR beta cDNA libraries. TCRdb re-derived calls from the PCR reads in MiXCR, one entry per CDR3 protein. The sample consists of hundreds of thousands of distinct CDR3 sequences, roughly 50% of them appearing once. V shed 2 bases and J shed 0 bases, with 10 bases lying between them. The CDR3 is 15 amino acids. Germline lookup yields CDR1 SEHNR and CDR2 FQNEAQ (reference sequence). The chain joins TRBV7-9 to TRBJ1-2, with D perhaps matching TRBD1 (5 bases). This receptor was identified in a girl aged 5-17 years with multiple sclerosis. Input material: blood. The CDR3 spells CASSLSGRTNYGYTF. DNA for the CDR3: TGTGCCAGCAGCTTATCAGGGCGAACTAACTATGGCTACACCTTC.